A single sample is the source of the 3 T cell receptor beta chains below, sequenced in a study of read filtering for tumor transcriptome and immune sequencing. The library was built from around 0.4 ug RNA with molecular barcoded adaptors for alpha/delta and beta/gamma chains. MiXCR, run by TCRdb on the reads, gives a single entry per CDR3 protein. Seen here are 50,000 or so distinct CDR3 sequences, about 19% observed once, and the top ten hold about 16%. Sequencing input: a population of CD138-negative cells sorted from bone marrow. These receptors were taken from a donor at least 40 years old with multiple myeloma.

The table lists this clonotype with many counts. This chain links TRBV19 with TRBJ2-1; 11 nucleotides align to TRBD2. J was trimmed by 4 bases and V by 7 bases; bases with no gene match: 6. Germline V gives CDR1 LNHDA, CDR2 SQIVND (reference sequence). CDR3 size: 15 residues. The CDR3 reads CASTTGTSGYNEQFF. CDR3 sequence (DNA): TGTGCCAGTACCACCGGGACTAGCGGTTACAATGAGCAGTTCTTC.

The rearrangement joins TRBV30 to TRBJ1-5; D remains ambiguous. Germline CDR1 is GTSNPN and CDR2 is SVGIG (reference sequence). V shed 1 base and J shed 3 bases, with 4 bases lying between them. The CDR3 sequence is 12 residues long. CDR3 loop: CAWSGTNQPQHF. CDR3 sequence (DNA): TGTGCCTGGAGTGGGACCAATCAGCCCCAGCATTTT. The variable domain in full, completed from reference TRBV30 and TRBJ1-5, reads SQTIHQWPATLVQPVGSPLSLECTVEGTSNPNLYWYRQAAGRGLQLLFYSVGIGQISSEVPQNLSASRPQDRQFILSSKKLLLSDSGFYLCAWSGTNQPQHFGDGTRLSIL.

This clonotype appeared many times. The V call is TRBV20-1, the J call TRBJ1-4, with D perhaps TRBD1 (5 bases). Trimming pared 5 bases from V and 7 bases from J, leaving 20 bases between. The CDR3 consists of 15 residues. Germline V gene sequence: CDR1 DFQATT, CDR2 SNEGSKA (reference sequence). CDR3 protein: CSAGLGVKGREKLFF. DNA of the CDR3: TGCAGTGCTGGACTGGGGGTTAAAGGTCGTGAAAAACTGTTTTTT.